This note documents a single T cell receptor (beta chain) sequence. Its antigen remains unidentified. In the PCR, 60 Vbeta and 13 Jbeta primers were used. Sequencing was performed with immunoSEQ multiplex PCR; in TCRdb, only in-frame clones are kept and a portion is missing. The clone table shows some 51,000 clones, with the ten largest holding 25% to 30%. The data originate from a study of cytomegalovirus exposure and HLA in healthy donors. Study-wide results and caveats: Only CMV serostatus was available as immune exposure information. Using the classifier, cytomegalovirus status was reportedly diagnosed with high specificity and sensitivity.

The CDR3 is made up of 14 amino acids. The germline V gene has CDR1 ENHRY and CDR2 SYGVKD. With 4 bases removed from V and 6 bases from J, the gap between germline ends came to 13 bases. The chain carries TRBV10-3 and TRBJ1-5; D gene ambiguous. The sequence was collected from a man aged 40-49 years in good health and CMV-seropositive. Sample: PBMCs. The chain's CDR3 is CAISVDQDGQPQHF. The CDR3 DNA reads TGTGCCATCAGTGTCGACCAGGATGGTCAGCCCCAGCATTTT.